This T cell receptor (beta chain) was found in a study of T cells in Graves' hyperthyroidism and ophthalmopathy (dated 2019 in TCRdb). As for the study more broadly: Peripheral blood samples were taken at initial diagnosis, before any treatment was given. To identify distinguishing TCR V-J signatures, a discovery cohort of about 100 patients was used, comprising some 45 with Graves' ophthalmopathy and 57 with stable Graves' hyperthyroidism. Prospective prediction of ophthalmopathy was tested in an independent validation cohort consisting of 18 hyperthyroidism patients and about 17 patients who later progressed to ophthalmopathy. For training and testing, the 100 or so patients in the discovery cohort were randomly divided in a 7:3 ratio. The study also compared thyroid tissue and blood T-cell repertoires from five or six Graves' hyperthyroidism patients. After sampling, hyperthyroidism patients received methimazole starting at 30 mg daily, and ophthalmopathy patients received high-dose intravenous methylprednisolone. According to the paper, TCR Vbeta CDR3 sequencing was carried out on some 130 peripheral blood samples, which came from more than 40 ophthalmopathy, approximately 72 hyperthyroidism and approximately 17 progressor patients.

Via the germline V gene, CDR1 is KGHDR and CDR2 SFDVKD. Spanning cysteine to valine, the CDR3 consists of 14 amino acids. Only the CDR3 part of the read is kept: 42 bases, read in frame from the first base. V is shortened by 3 bases, J by 6 bases, and the region joining them spans 14 bases. This clonotype has more than one count but fewer than ten. Its antigen remains undetermined. No quality values exist for individual bases; no much larger clone is one base distant. Stable Graves' hyperthyroidism was defined as the absence of progression to ophthalmopathy over 18 months of follow-up. The hyperthyroidism patients were between 18 and 65 years old and newly diagnosed, with a disease duration of less than 2 months. The study excluded patients with uncontrolled infections, other autoimmune diseases, pregnancy or lactation. Diagnoses relied on clinical symptoms, serum thyroxine and TRAb, thyroid ultrasound and orbital computed tomography. Ficoll-Paque density gradient centrifugation was used to isolate PBMCs from around 10 ml of fresh peripheral blood. Trizol reagent was used to extract total RNA, and RNA quality was then checked on an Agilent 2100 Bioanalyzer.

Beyond this particular receptor, the publication reports: A 13 V-J signature model separated ophthalmopathy from stable hyperthyroidism, with about 88% sensitivity and just under 84% specificity in cross-validation and 80%/75% in testing. No statistical method was used to fix the sample size in advance, and group allocation was not hidden from the investigators. In validation, the model predicted progression to ophthalmopathy a median of roughly 6.2 months before onset, with 65% to 71% sensitivity and roughly 77% specificity. Most expanded thyroid clonotypes (frequency above 0.001) were also found in blood, which suggests that blood repertoires may mirror thyroid immune responses.

TCR beta CDR3 regions were amplified from RNA transcripts. The first round of RT-PCR for the TCR CDR3 was performed with the HTBI primer set and the Qiagen OneStep RT-PCR kit. Libraries were constructed in a second round of multiplex PCR, after which size selection and purification were carried out. Sequencing of the libraries was done on an Illumina HiSeq2000 using paired-end 100 bp reads. On the study's bioinformatics: SOAPnuke was used to process the raw data, with reads discarded if the reads contained adapters or uncalled bases, had a mean Phred below 15, or lacked an exact constant-primer or identifier match. High-quality paired reads were merged using COPE v1.2.5, and each unique nucleotide sequence was defined as a clonotype. MiTCR v1.1 was used to align clonotypes to the IMGT TRBV, TRBD and TRBJ reference segments. Only V-J combinations with frequency above 0.0001, covering 99.2% of repertoires, were analysed. A TCS score was defined as the ratio of F50 (clonal expansion) to E x V (chaos), with BLOSUM62-based TCRdist applied between CDR3 peptides within each V-J. Welch's t-statistics and random forest reduced around 550 V-J features to 10 to 15, which were used in a naive Bayes classifier (R e1071). The public reads were quality trimmed at Q25 with fastp and then assembled into clones with MiXCR by TCRdb, keeping productive beta chains. Every CDR3 protein is listed once, alongside the most common genes and DNA of its rows. These V and J calls originate from TCRdb's pipeline instead of the authors' own analysis. For this sample the table gives 340,000 or so distinct CDR3 sequences, of which over 15% were detected only once. The ten top clones hold approximately 49% of the sample.

Sequencing was performed on blood. This TCR was sampled from a woman between 45 and 60 years old with Graves' hyperthyroidism. Recombination linked TRBV24-1 to TRBJ2-7; the D gene lacks a confident call. CDR3 region: CATSDAPPPLEQYV. The nucleotides are TGTGCCACCAGTGATGCCCCCCCTCCCCTCGAGCAGTACGTC.